One sample yielded the 20 T cell receptor beta chains listed below, sequenced in a study of T cell changes during pregnancy in multiple sclerosis (dated by TCRdb to between 2017 and 2020). Receptor amplification or capture employed the immunoSEQ multiplex PCR assay. Sourced from immuneACCESS, this table was stored by TCRdb with only in-frame sequences that have V and J called. A share of the clones is absent; for the studies checked, an unresolved V gene accounts for under half, and the remainder has no known explanation. The sample table holds fewer than 60,000 clones, of which roughly 92% were seen once. 0.35% to 0.4% of the sample is taken by the ten largest. The sample in question was CD4+ T cells from peripheral blood mononuclear cells, obtained after pregnancy. These receptors all stem from a female donor with multiple sclerosis, enrolled in a pregnancy study.

V is TRBV9 and J is TRBJ2-7; D is undetermined. CDR3 size: 14 residues. The V and J ends lost 0 bases and 3 bases respectively, with 10 bases between them. Germline V gene lookup returns CDR1 SGDLS and CDR2 YYNGEE. The CDR3 sequence is CASSVAPSVYEQYF. CDR3 sequence (DNA): TGTGCCAGCAGCGTAGCCCCCTCCGTCTACGAGCAGTACTTC.

The rearrangement joins TRBV6-5 to TRBJ1-1; perhaps TRBD1 as D (5 bases). The CDR3 runs to 12 residues. Germline loops: CDR1 MNHEY, CDR2 SVGAGI. The germline V and J ends were trimmed by 7 bases and 10 bases, with 16 bases remaining between them. The CDR3 here is CASKGPSGRAFF. Written as DNA, the CDR3 is TGTGCCAGCAAGGGGCCATCCGGGAGAGCTTTCTTT.

The chain has TRBV9 and TRBJ2-7; 8 bases line up with TRBD2. The CDR3 consists of 15 residues. The V segment lost 4 bases and the J segment 1 base; nucleotides outside the gene matches: 7. Looked up from germline, CDR1 is SGDLS and CDR2 is YYNGEE. The CDR3 sequence: CASSPQPGGSYEQYF. The CDR3 DNA follows: TGTGCCAGCAGCCCCCAGCCGGGAGGGTCCTACGAGCAGTACTTC.

The chain combines TRBV2 with TRBJ2-3, with D possibly TRBD2 on 6 matching bases. This CDR3 contains 14 residues. V was cut by 6 bases and J by 1 base, with 11 bases left in between. The V gene's germline CDR1 is SNHLY and CDR2 FYNNEI. CDR3 amino acids: CASRRDSRTDTQYF. CDR3 DNA: TGTGCCAGCAGGAGGGACTCCCGCACAGATACGCAGTATTTT. The full variable domain, its missing parts supplied by reference TRBV2 and TRBJ2-3, is EPEVTQTPSHQVTQMGQEVILRCVPISNHLYFYWYRQILGQKVEFLVSFYNNEISEKSEIFDDQFSVERPDGSNFTLKIRSTKLEDSAMYFCASRRDSRTDTQYFGPGTRLTVL.

The chain recombines TRBV7-2 with TRBJ1-1, with 7 bases aligning to TRBD1. V lost 5 bases to trimming and J lost 6 bases; unmatched junction nucleotides: 9. The CDR3 loop spans 14 amino acids. Germline V CDR1 and CDR2: SGHTA, FQGNSA. In DNA form, the CDR3 reads TGTGCCAGCAGCCTCCACCGACAGGGCGCTGAAGCTTTCTTT. It is translated as CASSLHRQGAEAFF.

V and J are TRBV7-6 and TRBJ2-2; TRBD2 matches at 9 bases. The CDR3 extends over 16 amino acids. Per the germline V gene, CDR1 is SGHVS and CDR2 is FNYEAQ. The V and J ends lost 0 bases and 6 bases, in that order; junction bases with no gene match: 5. CDR3 residues: CASSLAPSGKPGELFF. CDR3 DNA sequence: TGTGCCAGCAGCTTAGCCCCTAGCGGGAAACCCGGGGAGCTGTTTTTT.

The V call is TRBV19, the J call TRBJ2-1; 10 bases agree with TRBD2. V shed 7 bases, J shed 8 bases, and the junction held 8 bases outside the gene matches. The CDR3 runs 14 residues. Germline assignment: CDR1 LNHDA and CDR2 SQIVND (reference sequence). The CDR3: CASIPSGSRDEQFF. Here the CDR3 DNA reads TGTGCCAGTATCCCTAGCGGGAGTAGAGATGAGCAGTTCTTC.

This sequence joins TRBV15 and TRBJ1-5; the match to TRBD1 covers 10 bases. CDR3 length: 14 amino acids. CDR1 is LNHNV and CDR2 is YYDKDF in the germline V gene (reference sequence). V was pared by 5 bases and J by 7 bases, with 5 bases of the junction left unmatched. The DNA for the CDR3 is TGTGCCACCAGCCGACAGGGGGCGGGGCAGCCCCAGCATTTT. Translating it yields CATSRQGAGQPQHF.

The chain has TRBV28 and TRBJ1-2; D not resolved. Trimming took 10 bases from V and 7 from J, leaving 13 bases between them. CDR1 MDHEN and CDR2 SYDVKM come from the germline V gene. This CDR3 comprises 11 residues. The CDR3 region has the DNA TGTGCCACCAAAAGGTCGGGTGGCTACACCTTC. The encoded protein is CATKRSGGYTF.

V gene TRBV7-3 combines with J gene TRBJ2-5; TRBD2 matches 10 bases. V was clipped by 4 bases and J by 3 bases; unmatched bases: 5. This CDR3 is 15 amino acids long. Germline V gene lookup returns CDR1 SGHTA and CDR2 FQGTGA. CDR3 protein: CASSSSGRGEETQYF. CDR3 DNA: TGTGCCAGCAGCTCTAGCGGGAGAGGGGAAGAGACCCAGTACTTC.

CDR3 in amino acids: CASSVLAYTDTQYF. DNA for the CDR3: TGTGCCAGCAGCGTTCTTGCCTACACAGATACGCAGTATTTT. The chain joins TRBV9 to TRBJ2-3; D is uncertain. Trimming removed 2 bases at V and 2 bases at J, with 9 bases between. Germline CDR1 SGDLS, CDR2 YYNGEE. This CDR3 is 14 amino acids long.

The chain links TRBV29-1 to TRBJ2-1; 7 bases line up with TRBD2. This CDR3 region has 14 residues. V dropped 4 bases and J dropped 4; count of bases not matched to a gene: 7. The germline gives CDR1 SQVTM, CDR2 ANQGSEA. CDR3 DNA: TGCAGCGTTGTGAAGGAGGGAGGGTACAATGAGCAGTTCTTC. Its protein is CSVVKEGGYNEQFF.

The chain links TRBV5-1 to TRBJ2-2, with 13 bases aligning to TRBD2. Germline CDR1 is SGHRS and CDR2 is YFSETQ. The J segment lost 6 bases and the V segment lost 4 bases, leaving 9 bases of the junction unmatched. The CDR3 spans 17 residues. CDR3 nucleotides: TGCGCCAGCAGCCCCGGACTAGCGGGAGCGGGGTCCGGGGAGCTGTTTTTT. Residues: CASSPGLAGAGSGELFF.

V gene TRBV19 combines with J gene TRBJ2-2, with TRBD1 as a possible D gene (6 bases). The germline V gene has CDR1 LNHDA and CDR2 SQIVND (reference sequence). The V gene lost 6 bases and the J gene lost 2 bases, with 10 bases spanning the gap. There are 14 residues in the CDR3. The CDR3 sequence is CASRNRENTGELFF. The CDR3 nucleotides read TGTGCCAGTAGGAACAGGGAAAACACCGGGGAGCTGTTTTTT. Variable domain in full (rest from reference TRBV19 and TRBJ2-2): DGGITQSPKYLFRKEGQNVTLSCEQNLNHDAMYWYRQDPGQGLRLIYYSQIVNDFQKGDIAEGYSVSREKKESFPLTVTSAQKNPTAFYLCASRNRENTGELFFGEGSRLTVL.

The rearrangement links TRBV6-1 to TRBJ2-7; 10 positions match TRBD1. The germline CDR1 and CDR2 sequences are MNHNS and SASEGT. This CDR3 has 16 amino acids. After removal of 2 bases from V and 7 bases from J, the junction contained 11 bases not matched to a gene. The CDR3 sequence: CASSEKPGQGYIEQYF. In nucleotides, the CDR3 is TGTGCCAGCAGTGAAAAGCCGGGACAGGGGTATATAGAGCAGTACTTC.

This chain links TRBV7-2 with TRBJ1-2; a weak D match, TRBD1 (5 bases). The V end was cut by 3 bases, the J end by 4 bases, with 21 bases between. Germline V gives CDR1 SGHTA, CDR2 FQGNSA. The CDR3 spans 17 residues. For the CDR3, the DNA is TGTGCCAGCAGCTTGCCCGGGCGACAGCTGGGGCTCTATGGCTACACCTTC. Translation gives CASSLPGRQLGLYGYTF.

The J gene is TRBJ2-3, the V gene TRBV6-5; TRBD2 agrees at 12 bases. V shed 8 bases and J 5 bases; nucleotides not matched to a gene: 8. Per the germline V gene, CDR1 is MNHEY and CDR2 is SVGAGI. CDR3 size: 15 residues. The CDR3 DNA reads as TGTGCCAGCGCGCAACCGGGACTAGCGGGAGATACGCAGTATTTT. It translates to CASAQPGLAGDTQYF.

V usage is TRBV7-2 and J usage is TRBJ1-4; D remains unclear. Trimming removed 2 bases from V and 2 bases from J, with 6 bases in between. Germline lookup yields CDR1 SGHTA and CDR2 FQGNSA. The CDR3 has 14 amino acids. DNA of the CDR3: TGTGCCAGCAGCTTACGTCGGACTAATGAAAAACTGTTTTTT. Translation gives CASSLRRTNEKLFF.

The chain links TRBV7-2 to TRBJ2-2; D is uncertain. Germline CDR1 and CDR2: SGHTA and FQGNSA. The CDR3 runs 12 residues. V lost 4 bases and J lost 8, with 8 bases in between. CDR3 protein: CASSWASGELFF. CDR3 coding DNA: TGTGCCAGCAGCTGGGCCTCTGGGGAGCTGTTTTTT.

The J gene is TRBJ1-1, the V gene TRBV18; 7 bases line up with TRBD1. J lost 0 bases, V lost 4 bases, and 5 bases had no gene match. CDR3 length: 15 amino acids. Germline V CDR1 and CDR2: KGHSH, LQKENI. The CDR3 DNA reads TGTGCCAGCTCACGACAGGGCTCCCTGAACACTGAAGCTTTCTTT. This gives the protein CASSRQGSLNTEAFF.